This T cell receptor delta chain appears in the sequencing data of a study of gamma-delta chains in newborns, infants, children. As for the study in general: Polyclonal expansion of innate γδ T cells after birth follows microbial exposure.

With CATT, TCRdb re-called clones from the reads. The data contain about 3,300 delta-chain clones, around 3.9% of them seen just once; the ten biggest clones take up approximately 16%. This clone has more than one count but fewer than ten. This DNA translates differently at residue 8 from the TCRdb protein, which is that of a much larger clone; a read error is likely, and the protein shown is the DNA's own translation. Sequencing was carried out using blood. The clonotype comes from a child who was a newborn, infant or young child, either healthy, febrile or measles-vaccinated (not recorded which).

The DNA for the CDR3 is TGTGCCTGTGACACACTGGGGAATTCTTTGACAGCACAACTCTTCTTT. As protein: CACDTLGNSLTAQLFF. The rearrangement links TRDV2 to TRDJ2, with 7 positions matching TRDD3. Trimming at V came to 1 base and at J to 0 bases, leaving 4 bases not matched to a gene. Per the germline V gene, CDR1 is GEAIGNYY and CDR2 is EKD. The CDR3 covers 16 residues.